The TCR beta chain under discussion was sequenced for a study of blood T cell repertoires in COVID-19. For the study at large: The study drew acute and convalescent COVID-19 samples from the United States, Italy and Spain.

The repertoire was sequenced with immunoSEQ multiplex PCR; TCRdb's copy has only in-frame clones and lacks some. Of under 130,000 clones in the sample, about four fifths were seen once. The junction had 8 bases not matched to a gene; V was cut back by 1 base and J by 5 bases. The CDR3 loop spans 15 amino acids. Germline-derived CDR1 and CDR2 are SEHNR and FQNEAQ (reference sequence). The source of this sequence is a man older than 75 with acute or convalescent COVID-19. Sequencing used peripheral blood. The J gene is TRBJ2-7, the V gene TRBV7-9, with 7 positions matching TRBD1. The CDR3 is CASSLGTGEINEQYF. As DNA, the CDR3 is TGTGCCAGCAGCTTAGGAACAGGGGAAATCAACGAGCAGTACTTC.